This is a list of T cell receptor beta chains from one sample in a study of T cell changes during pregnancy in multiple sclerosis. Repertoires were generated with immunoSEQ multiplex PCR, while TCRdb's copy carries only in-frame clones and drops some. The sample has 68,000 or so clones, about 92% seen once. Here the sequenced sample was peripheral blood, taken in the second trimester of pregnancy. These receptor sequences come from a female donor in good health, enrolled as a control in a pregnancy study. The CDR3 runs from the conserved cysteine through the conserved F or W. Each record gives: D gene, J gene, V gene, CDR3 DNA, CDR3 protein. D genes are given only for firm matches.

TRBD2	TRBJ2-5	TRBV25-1	TGTGCCAGCAGTGATCGACGGGGGGGTAAAGAGACCCAGTACTTC	CASSDRRGGKETQYF
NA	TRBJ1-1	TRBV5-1	TGCGCCAGTTCGACAGGGAACACTGAAGCTTTCTTT	CASSTGNTEAFF
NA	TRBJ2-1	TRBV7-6	TGTGCCAGCACGGCGGCCGGGATCTATGAGCAGTTCTTC	CASTAAGIYEQFF
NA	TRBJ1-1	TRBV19	TGTGCCAGTACTCAGGGTGTGAACACTGAAGCTTTCTTT	CASTQGVNTEAFF
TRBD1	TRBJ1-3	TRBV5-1	TGCGCCAGCAGCTTGGGACAGGGGGCGCAGGGAAACACCATATATTTT	CASSLGQGAQGNTIYF
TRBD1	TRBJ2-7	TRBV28	TGTGCCAGCAGTTCCCCGGGACAGGGGGTCTTCGACGAGCAGTACTTC	CASSSPGQGVFDEQYF
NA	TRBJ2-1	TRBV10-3	TGTGCCATCAGTGAGGCCGGGCTAGCGCTCAATGAGCAGTTCTTC	CAISEAGLALNEQFF
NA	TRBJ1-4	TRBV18	TGTGCCAGCTCACTCAGGGGCCCTTCTGAAAAACTGTTTTTT	CASSLRGPSEKLFF
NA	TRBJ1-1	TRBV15	TGTGCCACCAGCAGGACAATGAACACTGAAGCTTTCTTT	CATSRTMNTEAFF
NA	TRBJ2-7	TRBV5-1	TGCGCCAGCAGCTTGGCGAGGGGGAACGAGCAGTACTTC	CASSLARGNEQYF
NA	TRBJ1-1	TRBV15	TGTGCCACCAGCAGAGGCAGGAACACTGAAGCTTTCTTT	CATSRGRNTEAFF
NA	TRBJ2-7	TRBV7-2	TGTGCCAGCAGCTTTTCAGGACTAAGGTCTTTGGAGCAGTACTTC	CASSFSGLRSLEQYF
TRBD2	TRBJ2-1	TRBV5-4	TGTGCCAGCACCGACGGACTAGCGGGTTTTCAGTTCTTC	CASTDGLAGFQFF
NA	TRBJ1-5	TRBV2	TGTGCCAGCAGCCAAATGTCGACTAATCAGCCCCAGCATTTT	CASSQMSTNQPQHF
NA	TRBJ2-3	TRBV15	TGTGCCACCTCCCAGCTAGCCACAGATACGCAGTATTTT	CATSQLATDTQYF
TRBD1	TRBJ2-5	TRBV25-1	TGTGCCAGCAGTGAAAAAGCACCGGGACAGGGGGTCCAAGAGACCCAGTACTTC	CASSEKAPGQGVQETQYF
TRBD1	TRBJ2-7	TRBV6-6	TGTGCCAGCAAGTATGGACAGGGATATAGCGAGCAGTACTTC	CASKYGQGYSEQYF
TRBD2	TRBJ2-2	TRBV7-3	TGTGCCAGCAGCCCCGGGACTAGCGGAGAGACCGGGGAGCTGTTTTTT	CASSPGTSGETGELFF
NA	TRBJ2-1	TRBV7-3	TGTGCCAGCAGCCCTGACAGGAATGAGCAGTTCTTC	CASSPDRNEQFF
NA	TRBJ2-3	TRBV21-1	TGTGCCAGCAGCATCACCGGGACACCCAGGAGTCTTAGCACAGATACGCAGTATTTT	CASSITGTPRSLSTDTQYF
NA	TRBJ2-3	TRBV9	TGTGCCAGCAGCGTAGACACGAGCACAGATACGCAGTATTTT	CASSVDTSTDTQYF
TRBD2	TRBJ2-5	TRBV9	TGTGCCAGCAGCGTGAGCGGGACTCAAGAGACCCAGTACTTC	CASSVSGTQETQYF
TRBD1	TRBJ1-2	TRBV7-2	TGTGCCAGCAGCCGGGACAGATCTAACTATGGCTACACCTTC	CASSRDRSNYGYTF
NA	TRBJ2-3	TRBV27	TGTGCCAGCAGCTCCCCCCGGGACATAAGCACAGATACGCAGTATTTT	CASSSPRDISTDTQYF